Below, 11 T cell receptor beta chains from the same sample are listed, as sequenced in a study of cytomegalovirus exposure and HLA in healthy donors. PCR used 60 Vbeta primers and 13 Jbeta primers. Clones were read by immunoSEQ multiplex PCR, and TCRdb kept only the in-frame ones, dropping some. The data hold approximately 140,000 clones, with about 80% observed a single time. The sample comprised PBMCs. The receptors were gathered from a girl aged 2 to 9 in good health and CMV-seronegative.

CDR3 in amino acids: CASSFGDRGWANTQYF. The CDR3, as DNA: TGTGCCAGCAGCTTTGGGGACAGGGGATGGGCAAATACGCAGTATTTT. The chain is built from TRBV11-2 and TRBJ2-3; the match to TRBD1 covers 10 bases. CDR1 and CDR2 from the germline V gene are SGHAT and FQNNGV. The CDR3 sequence is 16 residues long. V gave up 3 bases and J gave up 7 bases; unmatched junction bases: 10. The full variable domain, completed using reference TRBV11-2 and TRBJ2-3, is EAGVAQSPRYKIIEKRQSVAFWCNPISGHATLYWYQQILGQGPKLLIQFQNNGVVDDSQLPKDRFSAERLKGVDSTLKIQPAKLEDSAVYLCASSFGDRGWANTQYFGPGTRLTVL.

The chain combines TRBV11-2 with TRBJ2-3; D ambiguous. The germline V gene encodes CDR1 SGHAT and CDR2 FQNNGV. The CDR3 runs 15 residues. The V gene lost 1 base and the J gene lost 2 bases, with 10 bases spanning the gap. The CDR3 nucleotides read TGTGCCAGCAGCTTAGGGGCCCGAATCACAGATACGCAGTATTTT. Protein: CASSLGARITDTQYF.

The chain is built from TRBV7-3 and TRBJ2-1; possible D gene TRBD2, 7 bases. Trimming shortened V by 5 bases and J by 2 bases, and 22 bases separated the two germline ends. The CDR3 is 18 amino acids. CDR1 and CDR2 (germline): SGHTA, FQGTGA. The CDR3 is CASSHGGLLGGAYNEQFF. The CDR3 DNA reads TGTGCCAGCAGCCACGGAGGACTCCTAGGGGGGGCCTACAATGAGCAGTTCTTC.

The chain couples TRBV12-5 to TRBJ2-7; tentative D call: TRBD2 (5 bases). The ends were cut back, 0 bases at V and 5 bases at J, with 23 bases in the middle. Germline V gives CDR1 LGHNT, CDR2 FRNRAP. The CDR3 extends over 18 amino acids. CDR3 DNA sequence: TGTGCTAGTGGTTTGGTAATGTTCTCCCCGACTATTTCTGACGAGCAGTACTTC. Translating gives CASGLVMFSPTISDEQYF.

The chain is built from TRBV4-1 and TRBJ1-5; no clear D gene. CDR1 and CDR2 from the germline V gene are MGHRA and YSYEKL. CDR3 length: 14 amino acids. With 0 bases removed from V and 4 bases from J, the gap between germline ends came to 7 bases. CDR3 sequence reads: CASSQEQVNQPQHF. The DNA of the CDR3 is TGCGCCAGCAGCCAAGAGCAGGTGAATCAGCCCCAGCATTTT.

The chain joins TRBV19 to TRBJ1-2; 9 nucleotides match TRBD1. There are 13 residues in the CDR3. The V segment lost 5 bases and the J segment 9 bases; nucleotides outside the gene matches: 7. Germline CDR1 reads LNHDA; CDR2 reads SQIVND (reference sequence). This CDR3 is CASSARQGERYTF. The CDR3 DNA reads TGTGCCAGTAGTGCGCGACAGGGGGAGCGCTACACCTTC.

The chain is built from TRBV19 and TRBJ1-5, with D unresolved. V lost 3 bases and J lost 1, with 10 bases in between. In germline, CDR1 is LNHDA, CDR2 SQIVND (reference sequence). The CDR3 extends over 15 amino acids. CDR3 in amino acids: CASSMTYLSNQPQHF. In DNA, the CDR3 is TGTGCCAGTAGTATGACATACCTGAGCAATCAGCCCCAGCATTTT.

This clone was seen once. V and J are TRBV11-3 and TRBJ2-2; possible D gene TRBD1, 5 bases. V was cut by 6 bases and J by 0 bases, with 14 bases left in between. The CDR3 consists of 16 residues. The V gene's germline CDR1 is SGHNT and CDR2 YENEEA. The DNA of the CDR3 is TGTGCCAGCAGGGGGTCAACAGGCCCGAACACCGGGGAGCTGTTTTTT. Its protein product is CASRGSTGPNTGELFF.

A few counts support this clone. V is TRBV2 and J is TRBJ2-7, with 13 bases lining up with TRBD2. V lost 9 bases and J lost 6; bases outside the gene matches: 5. Germline CDR1 is SNHLY and CDR2 is FYNNEI. CDR3 length: 13 amino acids. DNA of the CDR3: TGTGCCAGAGGACTAGCGGGAGAGGGCGAGCAGTACTTC. Its protein is CARGLAGEGEQYF.

Comments on this clone: The sample holds other DNA sequences that translate to the same CDR3. The chain combines TRBV4-2 with TRBJ1-4; unclear D gene. V was pared by 0 bases and J by 0 bases, with 5 bases between. The V gene's germline CDR1 is LGHNA and CDR2 YNFKEQ. The CDR3 covers 15 residues. CDR3 loop: CASSQDSATNEKLFF. The DNA of the CDR3 is TGTGCCAGCAGCCAAGACAGTGCAACTAATGAAAAACTGTTTTTT.

The chain is built from TRBV19 and TRBJ1-4; unclear D gene. CDR3 length equals 14 residues. Germline V CDR1 and CDR2: LNHDA, SQIVND (reference sequence). Trimming left V 3 bases short and J 9 bases short, with 14 bases between. As DNA, the CDR3 is TGTGCCAGTAGTATTGCGGGGTTGAATCAAAAACTGTTTTTT. Amino acids: CASSIAGLNQKLFF. Based on the CDR3 plus reference TRBV19 and TRBJ1-4, the full variable domain is DGGITQSPKYLFRKEGQNVTLSCEQNLNHDAMYWYRQDPGQGLRLIYYSQIVNDFQKGDIAEGYSVSREKKESFPLTVTSAQKNPTAFYLCASSIAGLNQKLFFGSGTQLSVL.